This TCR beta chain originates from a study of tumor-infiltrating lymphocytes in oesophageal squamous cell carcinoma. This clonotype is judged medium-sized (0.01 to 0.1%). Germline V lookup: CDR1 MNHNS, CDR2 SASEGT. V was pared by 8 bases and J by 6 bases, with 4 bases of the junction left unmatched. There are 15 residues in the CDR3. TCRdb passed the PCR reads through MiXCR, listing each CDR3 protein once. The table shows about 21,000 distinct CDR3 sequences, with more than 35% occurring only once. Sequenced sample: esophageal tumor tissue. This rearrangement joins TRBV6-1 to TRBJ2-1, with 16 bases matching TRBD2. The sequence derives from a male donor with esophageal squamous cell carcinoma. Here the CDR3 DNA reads TGTGCCAGCCTCGGGACTAGCGGGAGGGCCAATGAGCAGTTCTTC. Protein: CASLGTSGRANEQFF.